Below, 24 T cell receptor beta chains from the same sample are listed, as sequenced in a study of blood T cell repertoires in COVID-19. Clones were sequenced by immunoSEQ multiplex PCR, and TCRdb holds only the in-frame ones, with some missing. This table has about 220,000 clones, approximately 85% appearing once. The sequencing sample was made of peripheral blood. Receptors were obtained from a woman in her 70s with COVID-19, enrolled during active disease.

The V call is TRBV18, the J call TRBJ2-7, with TRBD1 matching 10 bases. Trimming removed 2 bases from V and 2 bases from J; junction bases left unmatched: 6. CDR1 and CDR2 from the germline V gene are KGHSH and LQKENI. The CDR3 has 16 amino acids. The CDR3, as DNA: TGTGCCAGCTCACCAGTCGGCGGGACAGGGGCCTACGAGCAGTACTTC. It encodes CASSPVGGTGAYEQYF.

This clone showed up just once. This chain joins TRBV19 and TRBJ1-2; possibly TRBD1 for D (6 bases). Germline V gene lookup returns CDR1 LNHDA and CDR2 SQIVND (reference sequence). Deletions cut 7 bases from V and 3 bases from J, with 15 bases between. This CDR3 is built from 14 residues. CDR3 in DNA: TGTGCCAGTACCCGACAGGTGGGCTACTATGGCTACACCTTC. This codes for CASTRQVGYYGYTF.

As regards this clone: The identical CDR3 is also encoded by other nucleotide sequences in the sample. The CDR3 region is CASSLGSGGGYTF. CDR3 DNA: TGCGCCAGCAGCTTGGGGTCAGGGGGCGGCTACACCTTC. The V and J genes are TRBV5-1 and TRBJ1-2; TRBD1 agrees at 8 bases. Germline V CDR1 and CDR2: SGHRS, YFSETQ. The V gene end was trimmed by 0 bases and the J gene end by 8 bases; junction bases not matched to a gene: 3. There are 13 residues in the CDR3.

The J gene is TRBJ1-2, the V gene TRBV20-1, with D unclear. The CDR3 has 11 residues. The germline gives CDR1 DFQATT, CDR2 SNEGSKA (reference sequence). The V and J ends lost 4 bases and 13 bases respectively, with 16 bases between them. The CDR3 DNA reads TGCAGTGCTACGACAACGCTATCTCTCACCTTC. This translates into CSATTTLSLTF.

The rearrangement links TRBV7-2 to TRBJ2-1, with TRBD2 matching 8 bases. J was trimmed by 14 bases and V by 4 bases; bases with no gene match: 13. The CDR3 contains 14 residues. Germline assignment: CDR1 SGHTA and CDR2 FQGNSA. The CDR3 coding sequence is TGTGCCAGCAGCTCGACGGGGACTAGGGATCGTAAGTTCTTC. Its protein product is CASSSTGTRDRKFF.

The rearrangement joins TRBV7-2 to TRBJ1-4, with D possibly TRBD1 on 5 matching bases. Per germline, CDR1 SGHTA and CDR2 FQGNSA. This CDR3 comprises 14 residues. V was trimmed by 4 bases and J by 4 bases, leaving 10 bases between them. CDR3 sequence reads: CASSSGQVNEKLFF. CDR3 nucleotides: TGTGCCAGCAGCTCCGGACAAGTTAATGAAAAACTGTTTTTT. The entire variable domain, with the rest obtained from reference TRBV7-2 and TRBJ1-4, is as follows: GAGVSQSPSNKVTEKGKDVELRCDPISGHTALYWYRQSLGQGLEFLIYFQGNSAPDKSGLPSDRFSAERTGGSVSTLTIQRTQQEDSAVYLCASSSGQVNEKLFFGSGTQLSVL.

J is TRBJ1-1 and V is TRBV20-1, with no clear D. Germline V gene sequence: CDR1 DFQATT, CDR2 SNEGSKA (reference sequence). This CDR3 has 12 amino acids. V was clipped by 3 bases and J by 4 bases, with 9 bases between them. CDR3 sequence reads: CSASPSVTEAFF. Written as DNA, the CDR3 is TGCAGTGCTAGTCCCTCGGTCACTGAAGCTTTCTTT.

The table lists this clone with a few counts. The chain carries TRBV7-2 and TRBJ2-5; 10 bases fit TRBD2. V shed 5 bases, J shed 4 bases, and the junction held 4 bases outside the gene matches. The CDR3 has 14 amino acids. The germline V gene has CDR1 SGHTA and CDR2 FQGNSA. The chain's CDR3 is CASSARLAGETQYF. In DNA form, the CDR3 reads TGTGCCAGCAGCGCCCGACTAGCGGGAGAGACCCAGTACTTC.

The chain employs TRBV27 and TRBJ2-3, with 10 bases lining up with TRBD2. Germline V gene lookup returns CDR1 MNHEY and CDR2 SMNVEV (reference sequence). Trimming removed 5 bases from V and 3 bases from J; junction bases left unmatched: 8. The CDR3 consists of 16 residues. The CDR3 DNA is TGTGCCAGCAGTCAAGCGGGGGGGCCGATAACAGATACGCAGTATTTT. Protein: CASSQAGGPITDTQYF.

The V and J genes are TRBV11-2 and TRBJ1-1; TRBD1 aligns across 11 bases. Per germline, CDR1 SGHAT and CDR2 FQNNGV. J gave up 1 base and V 5 bases, and 6 bases lay outside the gene matches. CDR3 length: 16 residues. CDR3 residues: CASSTRDRGRNTEAFF. The CDR3 nucleotides read TGTGCCAGCAGCACTCGGGACAGGGGGAGGAACACTGAAGCTTTCTTT.

The chain has TRBV28 and TRBJ1-1; TRBD1 agrees at 7 bases. Germline-derived CDR1 and CDR2 are MDHEN and SYDVKM. The CDR3 is 14 residues long. With 6 bases clipped from V and 5 bases from J, the junction kept 9 bases outside the gene matches. The CDR3 nucleotides read TGTGCCAGCAGCGTCCGGGACAGTCTAACTGAAGCTTTCTTT. Translation gives CASSVRDSLTEAFF.

This clone was recorded once. The gene calls are TRBV6-2 or TRBV6-3 and TRBJ2-2; perhaps TRBD1 as D (7 bases). The CDR3 is 16 residues long. Germline loops: CDR1 MNHEY, CDR2 SVGEGT. Between the trimmed V and J ends, which lost 4 bases and 7 bases, there was a span of 19 bases. The CDR3 loop reads CASSSSHRGGHGELFF. Written as DNA, the CDR3 is TGTGCCAGCAGTTCCTCTCACAGGGGAGGTCACGGGGAGCTGTTTTTT.

The genes are TRBV7-8 and TRBJ2-1; possibly TRBD2 for D (6 bases). The CDR3 covers 13 residues. Looked up from germline, CDR1 is SGHVS and CDR2 is FQNEAQ. V was clipped by 2 bases and J by 7 bases, with 9 bases between them. CDR3 sequence reads: CASSLPGENEQFF. The CDR3 DNA reads TGTGCCAGCAGCTTACCGGGGGAAAATGAGCAGTTCTTC.

This chain joins TRBV7-9 and TRBJ1-2, with D hard to call. CDR1 SEHNR and CDR2 FQNEAQ come from the germline V gene (reference sequence). Deletions cut 4 bases from V and 0 bases from J, with 12 bases between. The CDR3 extends over 15 amino acids. In DNA, the CDR3 is TGTGCCAGCAGCTCGAGCGGAGAAGCTAACTATGGCTACACCTTC. Translation: CASSSSGEANYGYTF.

The chain is built from TRBV6-2 or TRBV6-3 and TRBJ1-5; no firm D call. This CDR3 has 14 residues. Germline CDR1 MNHEY, CDR2 SVGEGT. V was pared by 2 bases and J by 7 bases, with 12 bases between. This chain's CDR3 is CASSYSGPRQPQHF. CDR3 nucleotides: TGTGCCAGCAGTTACAGTGGGCCAAGGCAGCCCCAGCATTTT.

The chain combines TRBV25-1 with TRBJ1-2; D call uncertain. Trimming shortened V by 2 bases and J by 8 bases, and 9 bases separated the two germline ends. CDR1 and CDR2 from the germline V gene are MGHDK and SYGVNS. The CDR3 sequence is 12 residues long. The chain's CDR3 is CASSEEGGGYTF. The CDR3 DNA reads TGTGCCAGCAGTGAAGAGGGAGGGGGCTACACCTTC.

The rearrangement links TRBV5-1 to TRBJ2-5, with D tentatively TRBD2 (6 bases). The CDR3 covers 14 residues. CDR1 SGHRS and CDR2 YFSETQ come from the germline V gene. The V end lost 4 bases, the J end lost 5 bases, and 15 bases lay between the germline ends. CDR3 nucleotides: TGCGCCAGCAGCGCCCTTCCAGGGAGGGAGACCCAGTACTTC. Residues: CASSALPGRETQYF.

The gene calls are TRBV5-3 and TRBJ1-5, with 7 positions matching TRBD1. TRBV5-3 is marked as an open reading frame, function uncertain. The V gene end was trimmed by 6 bases and the J gene end by 8 bases; junction bases not matched to a gene: 14. This CDR3 is built from 15 residues. This CDR3 is CARNPEVGQFEPQHF. In DNA form, the CDR3 reads TGTGCCAGAAACCCAGAGGTGGGACAGTTTGAGCCCCAGCATTTT.

This clone was counted a few times. V and J are TRBV11-2 and TRBJ2-1; 13 nucleotides match TRBD2. Germline lookup yields CDR1 SGHAT and CDR2 FQNNGV. This CDR3 comprises 14 residues. V was pared by 6 bases and J by 9 bases, with 5 bases of the junction left unmatched. CDR3 region: CASRTSGGAGEQFF. The CDR3 nucleotides are TGTGCCAGCAGAACTAGCGGGGGGGCCGGTGAGCAGTTCTTC.

The V call is TRBV7-9, the J call TRBJ1-1; 10 nucleotides align to TRBD1. The CDR3 loop spans 18 amino acids. V was clipped by 4 bases and J by 1 base; unmatched bases: 12. Germline V CDR1 and CDR2: SEHNR, FQNEAQ (reference sequence). DNA for the CDR3: TGTGCCAGCAGCTACCCGATCGGGACAGGGGATCGGAACACTGAAGCTTTCTTT. Amino acids: CASSYPIGTGDRNTEAFF.

The rearrangement links TRBV4-3 to TRBJ1-2; a possible D gene is TRBD1 (5 bases). Trimming pared 3 bases from V and 4 bases from J, leaving 15 bases between. The CDR3 is 15 amino acids. From germline, CDR1 is LGHNA and CDR2 YSLEER. CDR3 residues: CASSQALDSPYGYTF. As DNA, the CDR3 is TGCGCCAGCAGCCAGGCCCTCGACAGCCCCTATGGCTACACCTTC.

This rearrangement joins TRBV10-3 to TRBJ1-2, with 11 nucleotides matching TRBD1. V shed 7 bases and J 7 bases; nucleotides not matched to a gene: 5. The CDR3 is made up of 13 amino acids. Germline V gene lookup returns CDR1 ENHRY and CDR2 SYGVKD. The CDR3 coding sequence is TGTGCCATCACCGGACAGGGGGCGTTTGGCTACACCTTC. Translating gives CAITGQGAFGYTF.

This chain joins TRBV20-1 and TRBJ2-5; 9 positions agree with TRBD2. Germline assignment: CDR1 DFQATT and CDR2 SNEGSKA (reference sequence). The CDR3 is 14 residues long. Losses at the gene ends were 3 bases for V and 4 bases for J; bases not matched to a gene: 6. This CDR3 reads CSASGGGAPETQYF. The DNA of the CDR3 is TGCAGTGCTAGTGGCGGGGGGGCCCCAGAGACCCAGTACTTC.

The chain has TRBV5-6 and TRBJ1-2; a weak D match, TRBD1 (6 bases). Germline lookup yields CDR1 SGHDT and CDR2 YYEEEE. The V end lost 4 bases, the J end lost 8 bases, and 18 bases lay between the germline ends. The CDR3 runs 14 residues. The CDR3 here is CASSPPYRGNGYTF. The CDR3 nucleotides are TGTGCCAGCAGCCCCCCCTATAGGGGGAACGGCTACACCTTC.